A selection of T cell receptor beta chains follows, all from one sample in a study of Graves' ophthalmopathy and Graves' hyperthyroidism. TCRdb processed the multiplex PCR reads anew with MiXCR; each CDR3 protein has one entry. The sample contains around 470,000 distinct CDR3 sequences, around 14% of which appear only once. Sample: blood. These receptors were taken from a woman aged 25 to 39 with Graves' ophthalmopathy. Both conserved end residues are part of each CDR3. D genes are given only for firm matches. Clone size is shown for a subset of rows, as once, few, many or a class of expanded clone.

abundance: many
j_gene: TRBJ2-7
v_gene: TRBV20-1
d_gene: TRBD2
CDR3aa: CSAWDGGSSYEQYF
CDR3nt: TGCAGTGCTTGGGACGGCGGGAGCTCCTACGAGCAGTACTTC

abundance: many
j_gene: TRBJ1-5
v_gene: TRBV6-2/TRBV6-3
d_gene: -
CDR3aa: CASSRPWGAGEPQHF
CDR3nt: TGTGCCAGCAGTCGACCCTGGGGGGCAGGGGAGCCCCAGCATTTT

abundance: many
j_gene: TRBJ2-5
v_gene: TRBV12-3/TRBV12-4
d_gene: -
CDR3aa: CASSLEHPGGTQYF
CDR3nt: TGTGCCAGCAGTTTAGAGCACCCCGGGGGAACCCAGTACTTC

abundance: many
j_gene: TRBJ2-6
v_gene: TRBV6-2/TRBV6-3
d_gene: -
CDR3aa: CASSYEASGANVLTF
CDR3nt: TGTGCCAGCAGTTACGAAGCCTCTGGGGCCAACGTCCTGACTTTC

abundance: many
j_gene: TRBJ2-2
v_gene: TRBV30
d_gene: TRBD1
CDR3aa: CAWSSGQGTGELFF
CDR3nt: TGTGCCTGGAGTTCGGGACAGGGAACCGGGGAGCTGTTTTTT

abundance: -
j_gene: TRBJ1-2
v_gene: TRBV5-1
d_gene: -
CDR3aa: CASSVTTGSQGGYTF
CDR3nt: TGCGCCAGCAGCGTCACTACAGGGTCCCAGGGAGGCTACACCTTC

abundance: -
j_gene: TRBJ2-5
v_gene: TRBV12-3/TRBV12-4
d_gene: TRBD2
CDR3aa: CASSDPLAGAPRVTQYF
CDR3nt: TGTGCCAGCAGTGACCCACTAGCGGGAGCCCCCCGGGTAACCCAGTACTTC

abundance: many
j_gene: TRBJ2-7
v_gene: TRBV28
d_gene: TRBD1
CDR3aa: CASSTSFEWTGPYEQYF
CDR3nt: TGTGCCAGCAGCACCTCCTTCGAGTGGACAGGGCCCTACGAGCAGTACTTC

abundance: -
j_gene: TRBJ2-7
v_gene: TRBV20-1
d_gene: -
CDR3aa: CSANPPYLYEQYF
CDR3nt: TGCAGTGCCAATCCCCCCTACCTCTACGAGCAGTACTTC

abundance: many
j_gene: TRBJ2-7
v_gene: TRBV30
d_gene: -
CDR3aa: CAWSVQGLYYEQYF
CDR3nt: TGTGCCTGGAGTGTACAGGGCCTCTACTACGAGCAGTACTTC

abundance: many
j_gene: TRBJ2-4
v_gene: TRBV6-2/TRBV6-3
d_gene: -
CDR3aa: CASSLGAVNIQYF
CDR3nt: TGTGCCAGCAGTTTGGGCGCGGTGAACATTCAGTACTTC

abundance: many
j_gene: TRBJ1-5
v_gene: TRBV12-3/TRBV12-4
d_gene: -
CDR3aa: CASSLYRGASNQPQHF
CDR3nt: TGTGCCAGCAGTTTATATCGGGGGGCCAGCAATCAGCCCCAGCATTTT

abundance: -
j_gene: TRBJ2-2
v_gene: TRBV6-5
d_gene: -
CDR3aa: CATIRGHLDTGELFF
CDR3nt: TGTGCCACCATTAGGGGACATCTCGACACCGGGGAGCTGTTTTTT

abundance: -
j_gene: TRBJ1-5
v_gene: TRBV28
d_gene: TRBD1
CDR3aa: CASSLGQAGSQPQHF
CDR3nt: TGTGCCAGCAGCCTCGGACAGGCGGGCTCTCAGCCCCAGCATTTT

abundance: many
j_gene: TRBJ1-1
v_gene: TRBV6-1
d_gene: TRBD1
CDR3aa: CATQETGIMNTEAFF
CDR3nt: TGTGCCACGCAGGAGACAGGGATCATGAACACTGAAGCTTTCTTT

abundance: once
j_gene: TRBJ2-5
v_gene: TRBV28
d_gene: TRBD1
CDR3aa: CASSLQGAYETQYF
CDR3nt: TGTGCCAGCAGTCTACAGGGGGCTTATGAGACCCAGTACTTC

abundance: many
j_gene: TRBJ1-2
v_gene: TRBV20-1
d_gene: -
CDR3aa: CSARPGGYTF
CDR3nt: TGCAGTGCTAGGCCCGGTGGCTACACCTTC

abundance: few
j_gene: TRBJ2-2
v_gene: TRBV11-2
d_gene: -
CDR3aa: CASSLGVRGRVTGELFF
CDR3nt: TGTGCCAGCAGCTTAGGGGTTAGGGGACGGGTCACCGGGGAGCTGTTTTTT

abundance: many
j_gene: TRBJ2-4
v_gene: TRBV12-3/TRBV12-4
d_gene: TRBD2
CDR3aa: CASSFLLAGQNIQYF
CDR3nt: TGTGCCAGCAGTTTCCTACTAGCGGGCCAAAACATTCAGTACTTC

abundance: many
j_gene: TRBJ1-1
v_gene: TRBV10-3
d_gene: -
CDR3aa: CAISDPDTEAFF
CDR3nt: TGTGCCATCAGTGACCCGGACACTGAAGCTTTCTTT

abundance: many
j_gene: TRBJ2-7
v_gene: TRBV7-8
d_gene: TRBD1
CDR3aa: CASSSGDRVTYEQYF
CDR3nt: TGTGCCAGCAGCTCCGGGGACAGGGTCACCTACGAGCAGTACTTC

abundance: many
j_gene: TRBJ2-1
v_gene: TRBV28
d_gene: -
CDR3aa: CASSLLRFSYNEQFF
CDR3nt: TGTGCCAGCAGTTTACTGCGGTTCTCCTACAATGAGCAGTTCTTC

abundance: many
j_gene: TRBJ1-2
v_gene: TRBV19
d_gene: TRBD1
CDR3aa: CASSKTGLYGYTF
CDR3nt: TGTGCCAGTAGTAAGACAGGGCTCTATGGCTACACCTTC

abundance: many
j_gene: TRBJ2-7
v_gene: TRBV20-1
d_gene: -
CDR3aa: CSARRWGQPYEQYF
CDR3nt: TGCAGTGCTAGAAGGTGGGGGCAGCCCTACGAGCAGTACTTC

abundance: many
j_gene: TRBJ1-1
v_gene: TRBV11-2
d_gene: -
CDR3aa: CASSLDQKPEAFF
CDR3nt: TGTGCCAGCAGCTTAGATCAGAAACCTGAAGCTTTCTTT

abundance: -
j_gene: TRBJ1-5
v_gene: TRBV12-3/TRBV12-4
d_gene: -
CDR3aa: CASSLSADNQPQHF
CDR3nt: TGTGCCAGCAGTTTATCGGCGGACAATCAGCCCCAGCATTTT

abundance: many
j_gene: TRBJ2-2
v_gene: TRBV6-2/TRBV6-3
d_gene: -
CDR3aa: CASNHLLGQTNTGELFF
CDR3nt: TGTGCCAGCAACCACCTTTTGGGGCAGACGAACACCGGGGAGCTGTTTTTT

abundance: many
j_gene: TRBJ2-7
v_gene: TRBV12-3/TRBV12-4
d_gene: TRBD2
CDR3aa: CASSRGGIHEQYF
CDR3nt: TGTGCCAGCAGTCGGGGGGGGATCCACGAGCAGTACTTC

abundance: many
j_gene: TRBJ1-2
v_gene: TRBV2
d_gene: -
CDR3aa: CASSARELIEGYTF
CDR3nt: TGTGCCAGCAGTGCACGGGAACTGATCGAGGGCTACACCTTC

abundance: many
j_gene: TRBJ2-7
v_gene: TRBV28
d_gene: TRBD2
CDR3aa: CASRPGRTGTSGSSYEQYF
CDR3nt: TGTGCCAGCAGGCCCGGACGTACCGGGACTAGCGGCTCTTCCTACGAGCAGTACTTC

abundance: many
j_gene: TRBJ1-6
v_gene: TRBV12-3/TRBV12-4
d_gene: TRBD1
CDR3aa: CASSRGQGARNSPLHF
CDR3nt: TGTGCCAGCAGTCGGGGACAGGGGGCGAGGAATTCACCCCTCCACTTT

abundance: -
j_gene: TRBJ2-2
v_gene: TRBV9
d_gene: TRBD2
CDR3aa: CASSVQREGNEGGELFF
CDR3nt: TGTGCCAGCAGCGTACAGCGGGAGGGCAATGAGGGCGGGGAGCTGTTTTTT

abundance: -
j_gene: TRBJ1-1
v_gene: TRBV4-1
d_gene: -
CDR3aa: CASSQDRSGRQTAFF
CDR3nt: TGCGCCAGCAGCCAAGATCGGTCCGGACGGCAAACAGCTTTCTTT

abundance: many
j_gene: TRBJ2-7
v_gene: TRBV6-2/TRBV6-3
d_gene: -
CDR3aa: CACRTGGASEQYF
CDR3nt: TGTGCCTGTCGAACTGGGGGGGCCAGCGAGCAGTACTTC